The 9 T cell receptor beta chains reported below all come from one sample, sequenced in a study of response to subunit inactivated influenza vaccine. MiXCR, applied by TCRdb to the RT-PCR reads, yields one record per CDR3 protein. This table has approximately 530,000 distinct CDR3 sequences, 10% to 15% appearing once. Here the sequenced sample was PBMCs from blood, taken 35 to 45 days after vaccination. Source of these receptors: a man aged 45 to 65 who received an inactivated influenza vaccine.

J is TRBJ2-6 and V is TRBV28; no clear D gene. V lost 2 bases and J 4 bases, leaving 15 bases between the germline ends. The CDR3 consists of 17 residues. Germline loops: CDR1 MDHEN, CDR2 SYDVKM. CDR3 residues: CASSLETLSPGANVLTF. Written as DNA, the CDR3 is TGTGCCAGCAGTTTAGAGACCCTCTCACCCGGGGCCAACGTCCTGACTTTC.

This chain uses TRBV4-3 with TRBJ2-6; TRBD2 is a possible D gene (5 bases). CDR3 size: 17 residues. The germline CDR1 and CDR2 sequences are LGHNA and YSLEER. The V end was cut by 0 bases, the J end by 0 bases, with 9 bases between. For the CDR3, the DNA is TGCGCCAGCAGCCAAGAGACGGGATTCTCTGGGGCCAACGTCCTGACTTTC. The encoded protein is CASSQETGFSGANVLTF.

The V gene is TRBV6-5, the J gene TRBJ1-2; no clear D. Germline V gene sequence: CDR1 MNHEY, CDR2 SVGAGI. The germline V and J ends were trimmed by 0 bases and 4 bases, with 12 bases remaining between them. There are 15 residues in the CDR3. CDR3 in DNA: TGTGCCAGCAGTTACTCCTCGGACGGATCCTATGGCTACACCTTC. Its protein product is CASSYSSDGSYGYTF.

This clonotype was picked up many times. The chain has TRBV20-1 and TRBJ2-7, with 11 nucleotides matching TRBD2. CDR1 is DFQATT, CDR2 SNEGSKA, per germline (reference sequence). V shed 5 bases and J 5 bases; nucleotides not matched to a gene: 11. The CDR3 totals 15 residues. The CDR3 nucleotides read TGCAGTGCTGCCGGACTTAGCGGGAGGGTCCACGAGCAGTACTTC. Protein: CSAAGLSGRVHEQYF.

This clonotype was seen at least ten times. The V call is TRBV29-1, the J call TRBJ2-3; D unresolved. CDR3 size: 13 residues. V lost 8 bases to trimming and J lost 2 bases, with 14 bases between them. CDR1 and CDR2 (germline): SQVTM, ANQGSEA. The CDR3 coding sequence is TGCAGCCTCTTGAACGTCAACACAGATACGCAGTATTTT. Translating it yields CSLLNVNTDTQYF.

The V call is TRBV20-1, the J call TRBJ2-7; D might be TRBD1 (7 bases). The V gene's germline CDR1 is DFQATT and CDR2 SNEGSKA (reference sequence). With 4 bases removed from V and 1 base from J, the gap between germline ends came to 14 bases. The CDR3 extends over 14 amino acids. CDR3 region: CSAKLTGRSYEQYF. In DNA, the CDR3 is TGCAGTGCTAAGTTGACAGGGAGGTCCTACGAGCAGTACTTC.

This clonotype was seen just once. An end of the junction does not agree with germline; a read error may underlie this. The CDR3 DNA sequence: TGTGCCACTAGCAGAGGTGGGACAGGGGGCACTGAAGCTTTCTTT. Its protein product is CATSRGGTGGTEAFF. The rearrangement uses TRBV15 and TRBJ1-1; 11 bases map to TRBD1. This CDR3 comprises 15 residues. Germline lookup yields CDR1 LNHNV and CDR2 YYDKDF (reference sequence).

This chain uses TRBV5-5 with TRBJ2-5; 8 positions match TRBD1. The V gene's germline CDR1 is SGHKS and CDR2 YYEKEE (reference sequence). The CDR3 runs to 16 residues. The V and J ends lost 0 bases and 5 bases, in that order; junction bases with no gene match: 9. The CDR3 here is CASSLVPDRAWETQYF. The DNA for the CDR3 is TGTGCCAGCAGCTTGGTCCCGGACAGGGCGTGGGAGACCCAGTACTTC.

This clonotype was observed at least ten times. CDR3 in DNA: TGTGCCAGCAGCAAAGCTCGGGGTTCAGCTGAAGCTTTCTTT. It codes for CASSKARGSAEAFF. V and J are TRBV12-3 or TRBV12-4 and TRBJ1-1; no reliable D call. V shed 6 bases and J shed 6 bases, with 17 bases lying between them. CDR3 length equals 14 residues.